This T cell receptor (beta chain) was recovered during a study of cytomegalovirus exposure and HLA in healthy donors (dated by TCRdb to about 2017). Some background on the complete study: An earlier analysis of 587 of the donors reported 250 to 350 Gb of sequence data and 117 million unique TCR beta sequences from 150 million to 200 million T cells. About 300 gigabases of sequencing data and roughly 80 million unique TCR sequences made up an early release that covered several hundred HLA-typed donors. Of the 350 to 450 genotyped donors, 80% to 90% were placed in the genetic ancestry cluster associated with self-reported Caucasian donors. The aim of the study was to test whether cataloging public T cell receptors could identify signatures of past pathogen exposure. The T cell repertoires of roughly 660 subjects were profiled by immunosequencing and related to cytomegalovirus serostatus. Along with the roughly 610-subject first cohort, a separate validation cohort of over 90 different subjects was used. The study combined high-throughput TCR immunosequencing, statistical association of individual TCRs with disease status, and machine learning to predict cytomegalovirus infection status. In a later analysis, previously published TCR beta repertoires from 670 or so donors were re-analyzed and high-resolution HLA genotyping was added so that TCR occurrence patterns could be studied. The later analysis used no new phenotypic data to find candidate immune exposures, relying instead on TCR beta sequences and their occurrence across donors. To decide whether each TCR beta V gene segment behaved as functional or pseudogenic, an earlier analysis of fewer than 750 of the donors relied on high-throughput TCR beta sequencing. Donor age, sex, ethnicity and CMV serostatus were collected together with the repertoire data. A later genetic analysis used genome-wide SNP genotypes for 398 of the 666 donors, treating that subset as a discovery cohort. All discovery cohort repertoires had been generated on a single sequencing platform. HLA typing included class I and class II loci at four-digit resolution. The number of donors typed differed by locus, with roughly 620-630 for A, B, C, DRB1 and DQB1, roughly 520 for DQA1, 606 for DPA1, and 400 to 490 for DPB1. Because of strong linkage in the cohort, five DR-DQ haplotypes were treated as single units for association and clustering. Among about 400 genotyped donors of the cohort, an average of around 220,000 unique TCR beta nucleotide sequences was sequenced per donor, of which 15% to 20% were non-productive.

The germline V gene specifies SGDLS as CDR1 and YYNGEE as CDR2. Reading from cysteine to phenylalanine, the CDR3 counts 15 amino acids. Only the CDR3 DNA stays, 45 bases, in frame from base 1. V is shortened by 4 bases, J by 3 bases, and the region joining them spans 14 bases. Of note for this clone: This clone's antigen is unknown. Per-base qualities were not stored, and no clone one base away is much larger.

The method behind the library was the immunoSEQ multiplex PCR assay. For the multiplex PCR, a mixture combining 60 forward primers for TCR Vbeta segments and 13 reverse primers for TCR Jbeta segments was used. The CDR3 region of rearranged TCR beta genes was amplified from genomic DNA by a multiplex PCR assay. The Illumina HiSeq System was used to sequence the amplified TCR beta libraries as 87-base-pair reads. In the paper's pipeline: A later analysis tallied approximately 87 million unique TCR beta chains across the 700 or so repertoires, and approximately 11 million of those chains were shared by two or more donors. To remove PCR and sequencing errors, raw reads were error-corrected and collapsed into unique sequences using a nearest-neighbor algorithm that merged closely related sequences. CDR3 sequences were aligned to IMGT reference sequences to assign V, D and J gene segments. Each retained sequence needed at least a six-nucleotide match to both a V gene segment and a J gene segment. Rearrangements were called productive when the CDR3 lacked stop codons and stayed in frame with V and J; all others were non-productive. CDR3 was defined according to IMGT convention as the region running from the second conserved V-encoded cysteine to the conserved J-encoded phenylalanine. The earlier analysis of fewer than 750 of the donors excluded sequences that lacked an unambiguous match to a single V gene segment. In an earlier analysis of some 590 of the donors, V segments were called functional above 56.7% productive rearrangements and were called segregating when the between-donor standard deviation exceeded 5%. A statistical classification framework was built to diagnose cytomegalovirus status from the catalog of TCR beta chain sequences. V and J gene assignment, in a later analysis, came from comparing TCR nucleotide sequences with IMGT/GENE-DB human TR gene sequences. In a later analysis, CDR3 sequences and most-parsimonious VDJ recombination scenarios were assigned using the TCRdist pipeline. In a later analysis, every TCR beta chain was defined by the combination of its CDR3 amino acid sequence and its V-gene family, and reads without a unique V-gene family were dropped. As a way to deal with suspected cross-contamination and a sequencing artifact, a later analysis dropped nearly 600 nucleotide sequences that were highly shared and had low generation probability. In a later analysis, a clonal expansion index for each public chain was calculated from normalized within-repertoire ranks of inferred template counts. A later analysis computed generation probabilities with a VDJ recombination model fitted to out-of-frame rearrangements, and checked the results against IGoR. Hypergeometric tests were used in a later analysis to score TCR-TCR, TCR-HLA and TCR-CMV co-occurrence, with a repertoire-size bias correction applied to the TCR pairs. In a later analysis, false discovery rates were estimated by permuting HLA or CMV assignments 20 times. A later analysis grouped co-occurring TCRs with DBSCAN, adding TCRdist sequence similarity when clustering within HLA-allele-positive subsets. Repertoires with fewer than 30,000 or more than 120,000 public chains were left out of co-occurrence clustering, as were five repertoires with anomalous nucleotide sharing. TCRdb carries this immuneACCESS record with in-frame sequences only. Its versions omit some clonotypes, under half of them owing to an unresolved V gene in the studies checked, with the rest unexplained. D and trimming were read from the DNA, whereas the V and J calls and clone size are those reported in that table. Counted in this sample were about 250,000 clones; around 90% of them appeared once. Of the sample, approximately 1.5% is held by the ten largest clones.

The full study reports these points: A cluster of highly shared sequence variants was judged likely to be a technical artifact of the sequencing pipeline. In vitro tests confirmed that a few of the cytomegalovirus-associated TCR beta chains recognize cytomegalovirus antigens. Because the 87-base-pair reads could not distinguish some IMGT-functional V segments, including TRBV6-2 and TRBV6-3, those segments were excluded. A later analysis associated 15,000 to 20,000 TCR beta sequences with specific HLA alleles at a false discovery rate of 0.05. Broadly in line with IMGT annotations, most TCR beta V segments showed up in productive rearrangements about 87% or about 30% of the time in an earlier analysis of 587 of the donors. According to a later analysis, parvovirus B19, influenza, CMV and Epstein-Barr virus appeared linked to several top co-occurrence clusters. Most TCR sequences were seen in very few donors, while some public TCRs were found in many individuals. Correlated functional status among segregating V segments might reflect linkage disequilibrium, but an unknown experimental factor could not be ruled out. Strong co-occurrence of HLA alleles, especially DR and DQ, made assigning TCR associations to individual alleles difficult. A further reported finding was that TCR beta sequences accurately predicted the HLA-A and HLA-B alleles for most subjects in the first cohort. According to a later analysis, TCR association rates differed among HLA loci, with DRB1 alleles showing the most associated TCRs and HLA-C alleles showing the fewest. According to a later genetic analysis, donors in an Asian-associated ancestry cluster had fewer N-insertions in productive TCRs than the approximately 610-donor mean. A later analysis found that most CMV-associated TCR beta chains appeared HLA-restricted, with HLA associations seemingly driven largely by CMV exposure. The study listed 164 TCR beta chains as associated with cytomegalovirus. In a later genetic analysis, a missense DCLRE1C variant was associated with V-gene and J-gene trimming of TCR beta chains, and the association was replicated in an independent cohort. The authors suggested that the approach could potentially be extended to other disease states and immunological phenotypes. Presence/absence analyses assumed roughly uniform sequencing depth across donors, an assumption that may not hold. Because HLA typing was missing for some donors at each locus, association tests included only the typed subset. In a later analysis, HLA-associated TCR beta chains were found to be more clonally expanded and to have lower generation probabilities than equally common non-associated chains. For the cohort, immune exposure information was limited to CMV serostatus. The classifier was reported to diagnose cytomegalovirus status with high specificity and sensitivity in both the original and validation cohorts. The cohort was sequenced for TCR beta chains only, and without alpha or paired-chain data the features that could be detected were limited. Because counts were too low, seventeen rarely observed V segments, including chromosome 9 orphons, were excluded from the earlier analysis of around 640 of the donors.

In total, roughly 670 healthy bone marrow donors made up the cohort. All cohort members were sampled while nominally healthy, although unrecorded immune exposures were likely present. The donor was CMV seronegative and belonged to the group of approximately 320 seronegative cohort members. A peripheral blood sample was collected from each donor, and TCR beta sequencing was performed on peripheral blood mononuclear cells. Genomic DNA was extracted from the blood cell samples with the Qiagen DNeasy Blood Extraction Kit. This receptor was taken from a girl aged 2-9 years in good health and CMV-seronegative. Specimen: PBMCs. Recombination linked TRBV9 to TRBJ1-3; no D gene can be assigned with confidence. CDR3 reads: CASSSLGLSGNTIYF. The DNA reads TGTGCCAGCAGCTCACTAGGACTTAGTGGAAACACCATATATTTT.